This entry is about one TCR beta chain. The antigen remains undetermined. The data stem from a study of T cell responses to AZD1222 COVID-19 vaccine. Whole-study findings and limits: Spike-specific TCR breadth and depth went up after people got two AZD1222 doses.

The data were produced by immunoSEQ multiplex PCR, yet TCRdb's version contains in-frame clones alone and is incomplete. The table shows some 120,000 clones, with approximately 83% occurring only once. Germline V gene sequence: CDR1 SGDLS, CDR2 YYNGEE. The CDR3 loop spans 15 amino acids. Trimming shortened V by 4 bases and J by 4 bases, and 17 bases separated the two germline ends. The chain couples TRBV9 to TRBJ1-2; unclear D gene. The input for sequencing was peripheral blood, taken on day 0 of MenACWY control vaccination. The TCR was taken from an adult in good health. CDR3 region: CASSPLPAGPYGYTF. The CDR3 bases are TGTGCCAGCAGCCCTCTCCCCGCGGGCCCCTATGGCTACACCTTC.